These T cell receptor beta chains were read from a single sample in a study of cytotoxic CD8 clonotypes in ibrutinib-treated CLL. Data came from immunoSEQ multiplex PCR; TCRdb stores just in-frame clones and leaves some out. The sample yields roughly 150,000 clones, 75% to 80% seen once. The specimen was PBMCs, collected after 24 months of ibrutinib treatment. The receptor set was obtained from a human donor with chronic lymphocytic leukemia. The conserved cysteine and the conserved F or W are not part of the CDR3 here.

J,V,length,CDR3
TRBJ2-3,TRBV30,10,AWTQQGDTQY
TRBJ1-2,TRBV6-6,13,ASSSPTGDRDGYT
TRBJ2-1,TRBV25-1,15,ASSEGDRGIPYNEQF
TRBJ1-1,TRBV9,13,ASSDPSRANTEAF
TRBJ2-1,TRBV28,9,ASSLITAQF
TRBJ2-7,TRBV5-1,12,ASSLRGRPVEQY
TRBJ2-3,TRBV19,14,ATSDPGGEGADTQY
TRBJ2-5,TRBV7-9,14,ASSLAGGRAAETQY
TRBJ2-2,TRBV5-1,14,ASSLEGHLSTGELF
TRBJ2-5,TRBV7-7,11,ASSFGGGETQY
TRBJ1-2,TRBV5-1,14,ASSRDPGTGTYGYT
TRBJ2-3,TRBV19,12,ASSPTETPDTQY
TRBJ2-5,TRBV29-1,10,SSRTGQETQY
TRBJ2-7,TRBV28,11,AAGAPLGSEQY
TRBJ1-3,TRBV12-5,12,ASARGTSGNTIY
TRBJ1-5,TRBV5-8,15,ASSLVANSDSNQPQH
TRBJ2-7,TRBV5-5,11,ASSSLDRHEQY
TRBJ2-1,TRBV11-3,13,ASSFQASSYNEQF
TRBJ2-7,TRBV10-3,12,AISDDRASYEQY
TRBJ1-1,TRBV25-1,13,ASSEGGRMNTEAF
TRBJ1-5,TRBV15,15,ATSRDWGGPLHQPQH
TRBJ2-1,TRBV4-3,14,ASSQEWLADYNEQF
TRBJ2-5,TRBV12-5,12,ASGLVRPQETQY
TRBJ2-2,TRBV7-2,13,ASSRGTAGAGELF
TRBJ2-5,TRBV6-5,12,ASSRGVGKETQY
TRBJ2-5,TRBV2,13,ASTGLGLAVKTQY
TRBJ2-1,TRBV29-1,10,SVVRSYNEQF
TRBJ2-2,TRBV7-8,11,ASSQTSTGELF
TRBJ2-1,TRBV7-8,13,ASSLGQGSYNEQF
TRBJ2-2,TRBV9,15,ASSVATTSGSAGELF
TRBJ1-5,TRBV11-2,11,ASSLDWGLPQH
TRBJ1-6,TRBV5-1,14,ASSLAGQGLGSPLH
TRBJ2-1,TRBV11-3,14,ASSLGGGPNYNEQF
TRBJ2-5,TRBV19,9,ASGPQETQY
TRBJ1-2,TRBV18,11,ASSPPANYGYT
TRBJ2-7,TRBV6-6,12,ASSRGGQASEQY
TRBJ2-3,TRBV4-2,14,ASSQDGREGRDTQY
TRBJ1-1,TRBV6-6,10,ASSQGVSVAF
TRBJ2-4,TRBV25-1,10,ASRTGSNIQY
TRBJ1-5,TRBV28,8,AAGGQPQH
TRBJ2-3,TRBV10-2,14,ASSEGLVSVFDTQY
TRBJ2-1,TRBV7-9,16,ASSLAVASGPHNNEQF
TRBJ1-2,TRBV6-6,12,ASSYFRDNYGYT
TRBJ2-6,TRBV7-9,15,ASSLGSGLSGANVLT
TRBJ1-2,TRBV10-2,11,ASSEGTGVIYT
TRBJ2-2,TRBV5-1,13,ASSLQQAGTGELF
TRBJ2-1,TRBV6-6,12,ASSYHPDSNEQF
TRBJ2-3,TRBV2,12,ASSEDFSTDTQY
TRBJ1-5,TRBV15,14,ATSRDGAGPRQPQH
TRBJ2-6,TRBV7-9,13,ASSLDGSGANVLT
TRBJ2-1,TRBV19,13,ASTGTGEGHNEQF
TRBJ1-1,TRBV6-6,10,ATINRNTEAF
TRBJ1-1,TRBV27,11,ASTGQLNTEAF
TRBJ1-6,TRBV6-6,13,ASSPPGRRESPLH
TRBJ1-2,TRBV4-2,14,ASSHLVGQGLGGYT
TRBJ2-2,TRBV4-1,15,ASSQDLAGVLTGELF
TRBJ1-1,TRBV2,12,ASSEETANTEAF
TRBJ1-6,TRBV19,15,ASSINGAASYNSPLH
TRBJ2-3,TRBV7-9,11,ASSPLGTDTQY